Sequencing of this T cell receptor beta chain was carried out in a study of blood T cell repertoires in COVID-19. In the authors' workflow: Estimation of nucleated cell counts was performed using reference gene primer amplification. Profiling relied on immunoSEQ multiplex PCR, and the TCRdb table lists in-frame clones only, not all of them. V, J and clone size are taken as reported in that table, and D and trimming were inferred from the DNA itself. The sample contains roughly 400,000 clones, 88% of which appear only once. This CDR3 has 15 amino acids. The germline gives CDR1 LNHDA, CDR2 SQIVND (reference sequence). V dropped 7 bases and J dropped 7; count of bases not matched to a gene: 12. The cohort comprised adults aged about 18 to 100 years residing in approximately 22 US areas.

The rearrangement uses TRBV19 and TRBJ1-1; 10 nucleotides match TRBD1. What was sequenced was PBMCs or T cells enriched from blood (not recorded which). The source is a middle-aged woman with acute COVID-19. The CDR3 is CASKEVDRGPDEAFF. The CDR3 DNA follows: TGTGCCAGTAAGGAGGTCGACAGGGGGCCCGATGAAGCTTTCTTT.